Below, 9 T cell receptor beta chains from the same sample are listed, as sequenced in a study of T cell responses to AZD1222 COVID-19 vaccine (dated by TCRdb to about 2021). Library preparation was by the immunoSEQ multiplex PCR assay. TCRdb provides this immuneACCESS table in a form limited to in-frame rearrangements. Some clones are lacking; in checked studies, under half of them reflect an unresolved V gene, and why the rest are absent is not known. The sample table contains 150,000 to 200,000 clones; only one count was recorded for about 91% of them. The ten largest account for roughly 0.5% of the sample. In light of the paper, this sample's time point label describes: baseline before first vaccination. Here the sequenced sample was peripheral blood, taken on day 0 of AZD1222 vaccination. The receptors here all came from an adult in good health.

Concerning this clone itself: The sample has other DNA sequences that encode this CDR3 too. The rearrangement joins TRBV6-5 to TRBJ1-5; 7 nucleotides align to TRBD1. In germline, CDR1 is MNHEY, CDR2 SVGAGI. The ends lost 4 bases at V and 2 bases at J; junction bases unmatched: 5. The CDR3 spans 15 residues. The chain's CDR3 is CASSLKGQGNQPQHF. The CDR3, as DNA: TGTGCCAGCAGTTTAAAAGGACAGGGCAATCAGCCCCAGCATTTT.

Only a few counts were recorded for this clone. The V and J genes are TRBV10-3 and TRBJ1-4, with D perhaps matching TRBD1 (6 bases). This CDR3 comprises 16 residues. Trimming took off 6 bases at V and 6 bases at J, with 20 bases between the two ends. CDR1 ENHRY and CDR2 SYGVKD come from the germline V gene. The CDR3 is CAISSSGAGVDEKLFF. CDR3 nucleotides: TGTGCCATCAGCTCCAGCGGGGCAGGGGTAGATGAAAAACTGTTTTTT.

V and J are TRBV6-5 and TRBJ1-6; D possibly corresponds to TRBD1 (6 bases). The germline V gene encodes CDR1 MNHEY and CDR2 SVGAGI. The CDR3 consists of 13 residues. The ends were cut back, 6 bases at V and 11 bases at J, with 14 bases in the middle. The CDR3 coding sequence is TGTGCCAGCAGAACTACAGGGCCGGCACCCCTCCACTTT. As protein: CASRTTGPAPLHF.

The DNA of the CDR3 is TGTGCCAGTAGGGTGAGAGGGCAGGGGGCGGGAGAAGCTTTCTTT. This encodes CASRVRGQGAGEAFF. The rearrangement links TRBV19 to TRBJ1-1, with TRBD1 matching over 8 bases. Trimming removed 6 bases from V and 8 bases from J; junction bases left unmatched: 14. Germline V gives CDR1 LNHDA, CDR2 SQIVND (reference sequence). This CDR3 is built from 15 residues.

The J gene is TRBJ2-5, the V gene TRBV7-9; possibly TRBD1 or TRBD2 for D (5 bases each). Germline lookup yields CDR1 SEHNR and CDR2 FQNEAQ (reference sequence). Trimming cost V 3 bases and J 5 bases, with 16 bases left between them. The CDR3 length is 15 residues. CDR3 residues: CASSFPGGPGETQYF. Written as DNA, the CDR3 is TGTGCCAGCAGCTTTCCTGGGGGTCCGGGGGAGACCCAGTACTTC.

The chain has TRBV7-3 and TRBJ2-3; D may be TRBD1 (5 bases). The CDR3 contains 14 residues. From germline, CDR1 is SGHTA and CDR2 FQGTGA. Trimming removed 4 bases at V and 0 bases at J, with 8 bases between. CDR3 bases: TGTGCCAGCAGCTCCACAGGTAGCACAGATACGCAGTATTTT. This sequence encodes CASSSTGSTDTQYF.

CDR3 in DNA: TGTGCCACCAGTGAATCTGGACAGGATTATGGCTACACCTTC. Protein: CATSESGQDYGYTF. This rearrangement joins TRBV24-1 to TRBJ1-2; 7 nucleotides agree with TRBD1. Germline assignment: CDR1 KGHDR and CDR2 SFDVKD. V lost 4 bases, J lost 5 bases, and 6 bases stayed unmatched. This CDR3 contains 14 residues.

The chain uses TRBV3-1 (or the pseudogene TRBV3-2) and TRBJ1-4, with D possibly being TRBD1 (5 bases). This CDR3 contains 13 residues. The V end was cut by 4 bases, the J end by 6 bases, with 9 bases between. Germline V gene sequence: CDR1 LGHDT, CDR2 YNNKEL (reference sequence). The CDR3 loop is CASSRQLDEKLFF. The CDR3 region has the DNA TGTGCCAGCAGCCGACAGTTAGATGAAAAACTGTTTTTT.

This clone was detected once. V is TRBV7-9 and J is TRBJ1-5; weak D call: TRBD1 (5 bases). V lost 1 base and J 6 bases, leaving 13 bases between the germline ends. The CDR3 sequence is 15 residues long. From germline, CDR1 is SEHNR and CDR2 FQNEAQ (reference sequence). This CDR3 reads CASSLGSGWTQPQHF. The CDR3 nucleotides read TGTGCCAGCAGCTTAGGGTCAGGGTGGACTCAGCCCCAGCATTTT.